What follows are 28 T cell receptor beta chains derived from one specimen sequenced in a study of cytomegalovirus exposure and HLA in healthy donors. PCR used 60 Vbeta primers and 13 Jbeta primers. TCRdb's copy holds only in-frame clones and misses some; the assay was immunoSEQ multiplex PCR. Among roughly 100,000 clones listed, approximately 84% were seen once. Sample: PBMCs. The receptors here all came from a woman aged 18-30 years in good health and CMV-seropositive.

V usage is TRBV6-4 and J usage is TRBJ1-2; D is possibly TRBD1 (5 bases). Germline V lookup: CDR1 MRHNA, CDR2 SNTAGT. Trimming removed 6 bases at V and 4 bases at J, with 12 bases between. The CDR3 totals 13 residues. The CDR3 nucleotides read TGTGCCAGCAGGAGAACAGGAAGCTATGGCTACACCTTC. Protein product: CASRRTGSYGYTF.

J is TRBJ1-5 and V is TRBV6-5; D is unclear. Germline V CDR1 and CDR2: MNHEY, SVGAGI. This CDR3 has 13 amino acids. V was shortened by 6 bases and J by 0 bases, with 6 bases between the two germline ends. CDR3 coding DNA: TGTGCCAGCAGGACATTTAGCAATCAGCCCCAGCATTTT. The encoded protein is CASRTFSNQPQHF.

This chain links TRBV5-1 with TRBJ2-5, with TRBD2 identical over 11 bases. V dropped 0 bases and J dropped 3; count of bases not matched to a gene: 4. The CDR3 runs to 16 residues. Germline V gene sequence: CDR1 SGHRS, CDR2 YFSETQ. The CDR3 DNA follows: TGCGCCAGCAGCTTGGCACTAGCGGGGGTAGAAGAGACCCAGTACTTC. Translated: CASSLALAGVEETQYF.

The genes are TRBV10-3 and TRBJ2-6; 10 bases map to TRBD1. CDR1 is ENHRY, CDR2 SYGVKD, per germline. The CDR3 has 16 amino acids. V gave up 7 bases and J gave up 3 bases; unmatched junction bases: 6. CDR3 in DNA: TGTGCCATCAAATCGGGACAGGGGAGTGGGGCCAACGTCCTGACTTTC. Its protein is CAIKSGQGSGANVLTF.

The V and J genes are TRBV18 and TRBJ1-4; D perhaps matches TRBD1 (6 bases). Looked up from germline, CDR1 is KGHSH and CDR2 is LQKENI. V lost 3 bases, J lost 8 bases, and 16 bases lay in between. The CDR3 runs to 15 residues. CDR3 bases: TGTGCCAGCTCACCTGCCAGGGGATTTTTAGAAAAACTGTTTTTT. Its translation is CASSPARGFLEKLFF.

In its sample, this clone was seen once. This chain links TRBV7-8 with TRBJ1-1, with D perhaps matching TRBD1 (6 bases). Germline assignment: CDR1 SGHVS and CDR2 FQNEAQ. CDR3 length: 15 residues. With 5 bases removed from V and 12 bases from J, the gap between germline ends came to 25 bases. CDR3 DNA: TGTGCCAGCAGCCAGAGTTCATGGGGGCTACGAAGAACTTTCTTT. Translated: CASSQSSWGLRRTFF.

The CDR3 bases are TGTGCCATCAGTGTTGGGGACAGGGGGCTGGACACTGAAGCTTTCTTT. This codes for CAISVGDRGLDTEAFF. V usage is TRBV10-3 and J usage is TRBJ1-1; 12 nucleotides line up with TRBD1. J lost 3 bases, V lost 4 bases, and 6 bases had no gene match. CDR1 and CDR2 from the germline V gene are ENHRY and SYGVKD. This CDR3 is 16 amino acids long.

The J gene is TRBJ1-2, the V gene TRBV7-9, with 8 bases aligning to TRBD1. Germline CDR1 SEHNR, CDR2 FQNEAQ (reference sequence). This CDR3 has 14 amino acids. The V gene end was trimmed by 8 bases and the J gene end by 2 bases; junction bases not matched to a gene: 7. CDR3 sequence reads: CASGRTGMNYGYTF. The CDR3 nucleotides read TGTGCCAGCGGTCGGACAGGGATGAACTATGGCTACACCTTC.

A single count supports this clone. The rearrangement uses TRBV6-1 and TRBJ2-5, with 8 bases identical to TRBD1. V gave up 6 bases and J gave up 1 base; unmatched junction bases: 1. CDR1 MNHNS and CDR2 SASEGT come from the germline V gene. The CDR3 totals 13 residues. The DNA for the CDR3 is TGTGCCAGCAGAGGGACAGGCCAAGAGACCCAGTACTTC. It yields the protein CASRGTGQETQYF.

This sequence joins TRBV7-9 and TRBJ1-3; 9 nucleotides match TRBD1. The germline V gene has CDR1 SEHNR and CDR2 FQNEAQ (reference sequence). This CDR3 has 17 residues. Unmatched junction bases numbered 11, after V lost 5 bases and J lost 3 bases. In nucleotides, the CDR3 is TGTGCCAGCAGCCCCACCCAAGGGACAGGGTATGGAAACACCATATATTTT. Translating it yields CASSPTQGTGYGNTIYF.

The chain recombines TRBV9 with TRBJ2-3; 7 bases map to TRBD2. This CDR3 spans 15 amino acids. V was pared by 1 base and J by 2 bases, with 4 bases of the junction left unmatched. Germline V CDR1 and CDR2: SGDLS, YYNGEE. CDR3 sequence (DNA): TGTGCCAGCAGCGTACGGGCGGGAGACACAGATACGCAGTATTTT. Translating gives CASSVRAGDTDTQYF.

The chain links TRBV7-9 to TRBJ1-2; 7 bases are a match to TRBD1. CDR3 length: 17 amino acids. Germline values: CDR1 SEHNR, CDR2 FQNEAQ (reference sequence). The junction had 16 bases not matched to a gene; V was cut back by 5 bases and J by 4 bases. The CDR3, as DNA: TGTGCCAGCAGCCCCAGAATTCGGACAGGAGTTTCCTATGGCTACACCTTC. Translated: CASSPRIRTGVSYGYTF.

This chain joins TRBV5-1 and TRBJ2-1; TRBD2 matches at 7 bases. Looked up from germline, CDR1 is SGHRS and CDR2 is YFSETQ. The CDR3 sequence is 15 residues long. The junction had 5 bases not matched to a gene; V was cut back by 3 bases and J by 2 bases. This CDR3 reads CASSSTGTTYNEQFF. CDR3 sequence (DNA): TGCGCCAGCAGCTCAACCGGGACTACCTACAATGAGCAGTTCTTC.

This chain links TRBV10-2 with TRBJ1-5, with D possibly matching TRBD1 (6 bases). CDR3 length: 14 amino acids. Germline loops: CDR1 WSHSY, CDR2 SAAADI. Trimming stripped 6 bases from V and 0 bases from J, with 9 bases between. Here the CDR3 DNA reads TGCGCCAGCAGGACAGGCGATAGCAATCAGCCCCAGCATTTT. Amino acids: CASRTGDSNQPQHF.

The V call is TRBV27, the J call TRBJ2-1; 12 bases are a match to TRBD2. V trimming: 4 bases; J trimming: 6 bases; junction bases outside the gene matches: 1. The CDR3 runs 14 residues. CDR1 is MNHEY and CDR2 is SMNVEV in the germline V gene (reference sequence). CDR3 protein: CASSSGLAGNEQFF. The CDR3 DNA reads TGTGCCAGCAGTTCGGGACTAGCGGGCAATGAGCAGTTCTTC.

The chain carries TRBV28 and TRBJ1-1; the D is unclear. V was shortened by 6 bases and J by 6 bases, with 23 bases between the two germline ends. The CDR3 spans 16 residues. Per the germline V gene, CDR1 is MDHEN and CDR2 is SYDVKM. CDR3 amino acids: CASSRITSMVSSEAFF. The CDR3 DNA follows: TGTGCCAGCAGCCGAATTACATCCATGGTATCTTCTGAAGCTTTCTTT.

This chain uses TRBV10-3 with TRBJ2-7; 10 bases line up with TRBD1. The CDR3 is made up of 15 amino acids. The germline V gene encodes CDR1 ENHRY and CDR2 SYGVKD. The V segment lost 4 bases and the J segment 3 bases; nucleotides outside the gene matches: 6. The CDR3 nucleotides are TGTGCCATCAGTGGGGCCGGGACAGGGGACTACGAGCAGTACTTC. Protein: CAISGAGTGDYEQYF.

The chain's CDR3 is CASSEEDRVGSGYTF. For the CDR3, the DNA is TGTGCCAGCAGTGAAGAAGACAGGGTGGGTAGTGGCTACACCTTC. V is TRBV2 and J is TRBJ1-2; 7 nucleotides match TRBD1. The CDR3 runs to 15 residues. Germline CDR1 and CDR2: SNHLY and FYNNEI. The J segment lost 7 bases and the V segment lost 1 base, leaving 9 bases of the junction unmatched.

The chain is built from TRBV25-1 and TRBJ1-1, with 10 bases matching TRBD1. V lost 5 bases to trimming and J lost 10 bases; unmatched junction nucleotides: 19. The length of the CDR3 is 17 residues. The germline V gene encodes CDR1 MGHDK and CDR2 SYGVNS. The chain's CDR3 is CASSRPLPSGTGEGAFF. The CDR3 nucleotides are TGTGCCAGCAGTCGGCCCCTTCCCTCCGGGACAGGGGAAGGAGCTTTCTTT.

This chain joins TRBV6-1 and TRBJ1-3; D gene unclear. Trimming took 8 bases from V and 1 from J, leaving 12 bases between them. Looked up from germline, CDR1 is MNHNS and CDR2 is SASEGT. The CDR3 consists of 14 residues. The CDR3 spells CASDRATSGNTIYF. The CDR3 DNA is TGTGCCAGCGATCGTGCGACATCTGGAAACACCATATATTTT.

V and J are TRBV5-1 and TRBJ1-3; perhaps TRBD1 as D (6 bases). Germline CDR1 reads SGHRS; CDR2 reads YFSETQ. The CDR3 consists of 15 residues. Trimming removed 4 bases from V and 0 bases from J, with 11 bases in between. This CDR3 reads CASSVYRVSGNTIYF. Here the CDR3 DNA reads TGCGCCAGCAGCGTGTACAGGGTCTCTGGAAACACCATATATTTT.

The V gene is TRBV27, the J gene TRBJ2-4, with TRBD1 matching over 12 bases. CDR3 length: 20 amino acids. Germline CDR1 reads MNHEY; CDR2 reads SMNVEV (reference sequence). J lost 1 base, V lost 2 bases, and 12 bases had no gene match. The CDR3 region has the DNA TGTGCCAGCAGTTTAGGATTTGGGACAGGGGGCTTTAGGGCCAAAAACATTCAGTACTTC. Residues: CASSLGFGTGGFRAKNIQYF.

The rearrangement links TRBV9 to TRBJ1-2; 7 bases are a match to TRBD1. V lost 4 bases and J lost 4; bases outside the gene matches: 19. The CDR3 is 18 residues long. Germline CDR1 and CDR2: SGDLS and YYNGEE. CDR3 in amino acids: CASSPSGGFDRESYGYTF. CDR3 DNA sequence: TGTGCCAGCAGCCCATCAGGGGGTTTTGACCGGGAGTCCTATGGCTACACCTTC.

This clone showed up just once. The chain couples TRBV6-1 to TRBJ2-7, with 8 nucleotides matching TRBD2. V shed 6 bases, J shed 3 bases, and the junction held 7 bases outside the gene matches. CDR1 and CDR2 (germline): MNHNS, SASEGT. The CDR3 consists of 14 residues. This CDR3 reads CASSGPLAGYEQYF. The DNA for the CDR3 is TGTGCCAGCAGCGGCCCGCTAGCGGGCTACGAGCAGTACTTC.

The V gene is TRBV7-2, the J gene TRBJ1-5; a possible D gene is TRBD1 (6 bases). This CDR3 region has 13 residues. Germline V CDR1 and CDR2: SGHTA, FQGNSA. V was shortened by 4 bases and J by 6 bases, with 10 bases between the two germline ends. This CDR3 is CASSSVGGQPQHF. The CDR3 DNA reads TGTGCCAGCAGCTCAGTAGGGGGTCAGCCCCAGCATTTT. Together with reference TRBV7-2 and TRBJ1-5, the CDR3 gives the full variable domain: GAGVSQSPSNKVTEKGKDVELRCDPISGHTALYWYRQSLGQGLEFLIYFQGNSAPDKSGLPSDRFSAERTGGSVSTLTIQRTQQEDSAVYLCASSSVGGQPQHFGDGTRLSIL.

The chain links TRBV4-1 to TRBJ2-1; 8 nucleotides agree with TRBD1. The CDR3 is made up of 14 amino acids. V gave up 1 base and J gave up 10 bases; unmatched junction bases: 6. Germline V gene lookup returns CDR1 MGHRA and CDR2 YSYEKL. CDR3 nucleotides: TGCGCCAGCAGCCAAGGGGACAGGCTGGAAGAGCAGTTCTTC. This gives the protein CASSQGDRLEEQFF.

The chain joins TRBV5-4 to TRBJ1-3, with D unclear. In germline, CDR1 is SGHNT, CDR2 YYREEE (reference sequence). Trimming left V 9 bases short and J 0 bases short, with 13 bases between. This CDR3 is 14 amino acids long. Here the CDR3 reads CAMFRESSGNTIYF. The CDR3 DNA is TGTGCCATGTTCCGGGAGAGCTCTGGAAACACCATATATTTT.

The V and J genes are TRBV2 and TRBJ1-1; perhaps TRBD1 as D (6 bases). Trimming took 8 bases from V and 0 from J, leaving 19 bases between them. The CDR3 covers 16 residues. From germline, CDR1 is SNHLY and CDR2 FYNNEI. The CDR3 here is CASLNNRDFMNTEAFF. DNA for the CDR3: TGTGCCAGCCTCAACAACAGGGATTTCATGAACACTGAAGCTTTCTTT. Filled out from reference TRBV2 and TRBJ1-1, the complete variable domain reads EPEVTQTPSHQVTQMGQEVILRCVPISNHLYFYWYRQILGQKVEFLVSFYNNEISEKSEIFDDQFSVERPDGSNFTLKIRSTKLEDSAMYFCASLNNRDFMNTEAFFGQGTRLTVV.